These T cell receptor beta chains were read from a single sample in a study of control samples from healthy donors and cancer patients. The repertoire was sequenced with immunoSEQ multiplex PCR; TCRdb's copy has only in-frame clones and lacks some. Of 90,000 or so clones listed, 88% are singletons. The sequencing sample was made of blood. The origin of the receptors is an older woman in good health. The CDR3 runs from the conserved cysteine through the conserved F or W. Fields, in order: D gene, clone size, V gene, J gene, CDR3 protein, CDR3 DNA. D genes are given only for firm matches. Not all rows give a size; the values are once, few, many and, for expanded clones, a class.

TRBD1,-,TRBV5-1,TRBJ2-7,CASSSLGGTGLTYEQYF,TGCGCCAGCAGCTCACTAGGGGGGACAGGCCTAACCTACGAGCAGTACTTC
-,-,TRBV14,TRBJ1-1,CASSSSGNTEAFF,TGTGCCAGCAGTTCATCCGGGAACACTGAAGCTTTCTTT
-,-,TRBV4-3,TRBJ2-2,CASSQDLNRNTGELFF,TGCGCCAGCAGCCAAGATCTTAATAGGAACACCGGGGAGCTGTTTTTT
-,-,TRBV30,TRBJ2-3,CAWSPGGVGEDTQYF,TGTGCCTGGAGTCCAGGGGGGGTGGGGGAAGATACGCAGTATTTT
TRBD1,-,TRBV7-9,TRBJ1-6,CASSLAGQFHSPLHF,TGTGCCAGCAGCTTAGCGGGACAGTTTCATTCACCCCTCCACTTT
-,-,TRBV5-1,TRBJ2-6,CASSPWGASGANVLTF,TGCGCCAGCAGCCCCTGGGGGGCCTCCGGGGCCAACGTCCTGACTTTC
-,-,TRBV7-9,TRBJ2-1,CASSPGTPINNEQFF,TGTGCCAGCAGCCCCGGGACTCCGATCAACAATGAGCAGTTCTTC
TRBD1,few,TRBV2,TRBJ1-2,CASSEARDRGPGYTF,TGTGCCAGCAGTGAAGCGAGGGACAGGGGGCCGGGCTACACCTTC
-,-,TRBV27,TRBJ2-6,CASSLSAGFGANVLTF,TGTGCCAGCAGTTTATCGGCAGGGTTCGGGGCCAACGTCCTGACTTTC
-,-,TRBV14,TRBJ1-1,CASSQKPNTEAFF,TGTGCCAGCAGCCAAAAGCCGAACACTGAAGCTTTCTTT
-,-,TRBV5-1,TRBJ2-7,CASSLTGKGVEQYF,TGCGCCAGCAGCTTAACAGGGAAGGGAGTCGAGCAGTACTTC
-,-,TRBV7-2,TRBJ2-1,CASSLNGGNEQFF,TGTGCCAGCAGCTTAAATGGGGGAAATGAGCAGTTCTTC
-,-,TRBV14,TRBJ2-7,CASSQVGEQYF,TGTGCCAGCAGCCAAGTCGGCGAGCAGTACTTC
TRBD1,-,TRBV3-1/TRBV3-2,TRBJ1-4,CASGGTVGEKLFF,TGTGCTAGCGGCGGGACAGTAGGTGAAAAACTGTTTTTT
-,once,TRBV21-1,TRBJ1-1,CASSTTEAFF,TGTGCCAGCAGCACTACTGAAGCTTTCTTT
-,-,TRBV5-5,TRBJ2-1,CASSSKADAYNEQFF,TGTGCCAGCAGTTCCAAGGCCGACGCCTACAATGAGCAGTTCTTC